Below are 28 T cell receptor beta chains sequenced from a single sample in a study of OX40 agonist ivuxolimab in advanced cancers. The library was produced with the immunoSEQ multiplex PCR assay. TCRdb limited this immuneACCESS table to in-frame rearrangements with V and J called. A share of clones is missing; checked studies link under half to unresolved V genes, and the rest is unexplained. This sample gives some 86,000 clones in total; about 90% of them show up just once. The ten largest account for 0.33% of the sample. The sequences come from CD4+ or CD8+ T cells sorted from blood, collected in a trial of the OX40 agonist ivuxolimab. All receptors come from an adult with an advanced solid tumor such as melanoma, head and neck, liver or kidney cancer.

The chain links TRBV11-2 to TRBJ2-3, with no clear D. CDR1 and CDR2 (germline): SGHAT, FQNNGV. The V end was cut by 5 bases, the J end by 0 bases, with 6 bases between. The CDR3 length is 13 residues. The CDR3 nucleotides read TGTGCCAGCAGCCCTAGTAGCACAGATACGCAGTATTTT. Encoded protein: CASSPSSTDTQYF.

This sequence joins TRBV5-1 and TRBJ1-3; possible D gene TRBD1, 6 bases. This CDR3 comprises 15 residues. The ends were cut back, 0 bases at V and 3 bases at J, with 10 bases in the middle. Germline assignment: CDR1 SGHRS and CDR2 YFSETQ. CDR3 protein: CASSLAGGHGNTIYF. Here the CDR3 DNA reads TGCGCCAGCAGCTTGGCGGGGGGGCATGGAAACACCATATATTTT.

This clone occurred a few times. The chain uses TRBV10-1 and TRBJ1-4; weak D call: TRBD1 (5 bases). Germline V lookup: CDR1 WNHNN, CDR2 SYGVQD (reference sequence). The CDR3 contains 13 residues. V was clipped by 5 bases and J by 8 bases, with 12 bases between them. DNA for the CDR3: TGCGCCAGCAGTCGACAGATCGAAGAAAAACTGTTTTTT. Encoded protein: CASSRQIEEKLFF.

The CDR3, as DNA: TGTGCCAGTAGTTCTAGACAGACGGGTCAGCCCCAGCATTTT. Translating it yields CASSSRQTGQPQHF. This chain joins TRBV19 and TRBJ1-5, with D maybe TRBD1 (5 bases). CDR3 size: 14 residues. From germline, CDR1 is LNHDA and CDR2 SQIVND (reference sequence). The ends were cut back, 5 bases at V and 6 bases at J, with 14 bases in the middle.

The V gene is TRBV2, the J gene TRBJ1-3; unclear D gene. The germline gives CDR1 SNHLY, CDR2 FYNNEI. Trimming shortened V by 1 base and J by 0 bases, and 10 bases separated the two germline ends. The CDR3 length is 16 residues. The CDR3 is CASSEEDTGSGNTIYF. For the CDR3, the DNA is TGTGCCAGCAGTGAAGAGGATACGGGCTCTGGAAACACCATATATTTT.

The chain employs TRBV11-3 and TRBJ1-3; TRBD1 matches at 7 bases. The CDR3 runs to 18 residues. Trimming took 1 base from V and 0 from J; bases not matched to a gene: 9. Germline lookup yields CDR1 SGHNT and CDR2 YENEEA. The CDR3 DNA is TGTGCCAGCAGCTTAGGACAGCCGGGACAGAACTCTGGAAACACCATATATTTT. Amino acid sequence: CASSLGQPGQNSGNTIYF. The full variable domain, with the rest looked up from reference TRBV11-3 and TRBJ1-3, is EAGVVQSPRYKIIEKKQPVAFWCNPISGHNTLYWYLQNLGQGPELLIRYENEEAVDDSQLPKDRFSAERLKGVDSTLKIQPAELGDSAVYLCASSLGQPGQNSGNTIYFGEGSWLTVV.

A few counts support this clone. The V call is TRBV30, the J call TRBJ1-1; D is ambiguous. Germline-derived CDR1 and CDR2 are GTSNPN and SVGIG (reference sequence). The CDR3 sequence is 13 residues long. V lost 3 bases and J 5 bases, leaving 13 bases between the germline ends. For the CDR3, the DNA is TGTGCCTGGAGGGGGATGGTGAGGACTGAAGCTTTCTTT. This sequence encodes CAWRGMVRTEAFF.

The chain couples TRBV9 to TRBJ1-3, with D uncertain. CDR3 size: 14 residues. V lost 4 bases and J 3 bases, leaving 11 bases between the germline ends. Germline values: CDR1 SGDLS, CDR2 YYNGEE. In DNA form, the CDR3 reads TGTGCCAGCAGCCCGCAGGTACTTGGAAACACCATATATTTT. Amino acids: CASSPQVLGNTIYF.

The chain combines TRBV9 with TRBJ1-4, with TRBD1 matching over 10 bases. The CDR3 has 15 residues. Germline lookup yields CDR1 SGDLS and CDR2 YYNGEE. The V and J ends lost 4 bases and 5 bases, in that order; junction bases with no gene match: 5. Here the CDR3 DNA reads TGTGCCAGCAGCCCCCGGGACAGGGGAAATGAAAAACTGTTTTTT. This encodes CASSPRDRGNEKLFF.

This chain joins TRBV5-5 and TRBJ1-5; TRBD1 matches 8 bases. Germline CDR1 SGHKS, CDR2 YYEKEE (reference sequence). The CDR3 consists of 17 residues. With V trimmed by 2 bases and J by 0 bases, 7 bases remained unmatched. CDR3 residues: CASSFSGTGYSNQPQHF. CDR3 nucleotides: TGTGCCAGCAGCTTCTCCGGGACAGGCTATAGCAATCAGCCCCAGCATTTT. Filled out from reference TRBV5-5 and TRBJ1-5, the complete variable domain reads DAGVTQSPTHLIKTRGQQVTLRCSPISGHKSVSWYQQVLGQGPQFIFQYYEKEERGRGNFPDRFSARQFPNYSSELNVNALLLGDSALYLCASSFSGTGYSNQPQHFGDGTRLSIL.

Note on this clone: This sample includes further DNA sequences coding for the same CDR3. This chain connects TRBV5-1 to TRBJ1-1; possible D gene TRBD1, 6 bases. The germline V gene has CDR1 SGHRS and CDR2 YFSETQ. The CDR3 has 15 amino acids. Trimming shortened V by 2 bases and J by 0 bases, and 11 bases separated the two germline ends. The CDR3 sequence is CASSLSGQLNTEAFF. Here the CDR3 DNA reads TGCGCCAGCAGCTTATCAGGACAGTTGAACACTGAAGCTTTCTTT.

The CDR3 nucleotides read TGTGCCAGCAGTGAGGTCGGGGGTGGGAATGAAAAACTGTTTTTT. Amino acids: CASSEVGGGNEKLFF. The chain employs TRBV6-1 and TRBJ1-4; D possibly corresponds to TRBD1 (5 bases). The germline gives CDR1 MNHNS, CDR2 SASEGT. The CDR3 loop spans 15 amino acids. V was cut by 3 bases and J by 5 bases, with 13 bases left in between.

The chain recombines TRBV2 with TRBJ1-1, with 9 bases identical to TRBD1. Germline trimming cut 4 bases from V and 2 bases from J; bases unmatched to any gene: 2. There are 14 residues in the CDR3. Per the germline V gene, CDR1 is SNHLY and CDR2 is FYNNEI. The CDR3 nucleotides read TGTGCCAGCAGTGGGGACAGGGCCAACACTGAAGCTTTCTTT. It is translated as CASSGDRANTEAFF.

The chain combines TRBV15 with TRBJ1-2, with 7 bases fitting TRBD1. The CDR3 sequence is 14 residues long. Germline V gene data show CDR1 as LNHNV and CDR2 as YYDKDF (reference sequence). With V trimmed by 5 bases and J by 2 bases, 5 bases remained unmatched. The CDR3 DNA sequence: TGTGCCACCAGCCGAGGACAGGTGAACTATGGCTACACCTTC. This codes for CATSRGQVNYGYTF.

This chain joins TRBV28 and TRBJ1-4; a weak D match, TRBD1 (5 bases). Germline assignment: CDR1 MDHEN and CDR2 SYDVKM. Trimming left V 5 bases short and J 4 bases short, with 11 bases between. The CDR3 is made up of 14 amino acids. This chain's CDR3 is CASSPGDLNEKLFF. The CDR3 DNA reads TGTGCCAGCAGTCCTGGGGACCTTAATGAAAAACTGTTTTTT.

The gene calls are TRBV27 and TRBJ1-2; TRBD1 might be the D (5 bases). Trimming removed 5 bases at V and 2 bases at J, with 18 bases between. The length of the CDR3 is 16 residues. The germline V gene encodes CDR1 MNHEY and CDR2 SMNVEV (reference sequence). DNA for the CDR3: TGTGCCAGCAGTCCTTATATCGCGACAGAAAACTATGGCTACACCTTC. Protein: CASSPYIATENYGYTF.

The chain joins TRBV23-1 to TRBJ2-1, with 7 bases aligning to TRBD1. TRBV23-1 has ORF status, its function being uncertain. Trimming cost V 0 bases and J 8 bases; bases outside gene matches: 13. The CDR3 sequence is 17 residues long. As DNA, the CDR3 is TGCGCCAGCAGTCAATCCGGGACAGCCCAGCATGATTATGAGCAGTTCTTC. It yields the protein CASSQSGTAQHDYEQFF.

The chain uses TRBV7-6 and TRBJ1-1; possibly TRBD1 for D (5 bases). The CDR3 runs to 12 residues. The V and J ends lost 5 bases and 1 base respectively, with 5 bases between them. The V gene's germline CDR1 is SGHVS and CDR2 FNYEAQ. The CDR3 is CASSQGNTEAFF. The DNA of the CDR3 is TGTGCCAGCAGCCAGGGGAACACTGAAGCTTTCTTT. Full variable domain (outside the CDR3, taken from reference TRBV7-6 and TRBJ1-1): GAGVSQSPRYKVTKRGQDVALRCDPISGHVSLYWYRQALGQGPEFLTYFNYEAQQDKSGLPNDRFSAERPEGSISTLTIQRTEQRDSAMYRCASSQGNTEAFFGQGTRLTVV.

This clone was seen only once. The chain has TRBV6-5 and TRBJ2-2, with D perhaps TRBD1 (6 bases). V was clipped by 2 bases and J by 6 bases, with 16 bases between them. The CDR3 runs 16 residues. Germline values: CDR1 MNHEY, CDR2 SVGAGI. In DNA, the CDR3 is TGTGCCAGCAGTTACCCCGGTGGGACATACCCCGGGGAGCTGTTTTTT. Its translation: CASSYPGGTYPGELFF.

The J gene is TRBJ2-2, the V gene TRBV11-2; D is unresolved. The ends were cut back, 3 bases at V and 3 bases at J, with 5 bases in the middle. Germline loops: CDR1 SGHAT, CDR2 FQNNGV. CDR3 length equals 13 residues. The CDR3 bases are TGTGCCAGCAGCTTCCGGGACACCGGGGAGCTGTTTTTT. This encodes CASSFRDTGELFF.

The chain couples TRBV6-4 to TRBJ2-3; D call uncertain. V was pared by 6 bases and J by 2 bases, with 9 bases between. This CDR3 is 13 amino acids long. The germline gives CDR1 MRHNA, CDR2 SNTAGT. The CDR3, as DNA: TGTGCCAGCAGCCAATACACCACAGATACGCAGTATTTT. As protein: CASSQYTTDTQYF.

This clone was seen just once. The chain combines TRBV5-1 with TRBJ1-5, with D maybe TRBD1 (6 bases). The CDR3 sequence is 15 residues long. From germline, CDR1 is SGHRS and CDR2 YFSETQ. Trimming stripped 1 base from V and 5 bases from J, with 13 bases between. CDR3 region: CASSLTGRLDQPQHF. The CDR3 nucleotides read TGCGCCAGCAGCTTGACAGGGAGACTCGATCAGCCCCAGCATTTT.

In this sample, this clone turned up once. V is TRBV5-8 and J is TRBJ1-2; 10 bases fit TRBD1. Germline values: CDR1 SGHTS, CDR2 YDEGEE. The CDR3 contains 14 residues. The J segment lost 3 bases and the V segment lost 2 bases, leaving 1 base of the junction unmatched. The CDR3 sequence is CASSFGTGDYGYTF. The CDR3 region has the DNA TGTGCCAGCAGCTTCGGGACAGGGGACTATGGCTACACCTTC.

CDR3 sequence reads: CASSRQGAAGANVLTF. CDR3 DNA: TGTGCCAGCAGCCGACAGGGGGCCGCTGGGGCCAACGTCCTGACTTTC. The chain couples TRBV7-6 to TRBJ2-6; 10 nucleotides agree with TRBD1. V gave up 5 bases and J gave up 2 bases; unmatched junction bases: 3. Looked up from germline, CDR1 is SGHVS and CDR2 is FNYEAQ. The CDR3 has 16 amino acids.

This rearrangement joins TRBV5-4 to TRBJ1-1, with D uncertain. There are 13 residues in the CDR3. The V gene's germline CDR1 is SGHNT and CDR2 YYREEE (reference sequence). Deletions cut 3 bases from V and 3 bases from J, with 9 bases between. The CDR3 loop is CASSSLYDTEAFF. CDR3 sequence (DNA): TGTGCCAGCAGCTCCCTTTATGACACTGAAGCTTTCTTT.

V and J are TRBV5-4 and TRBJ2-3; maybe TRBD2 (6 bases). CDR1 is SGHNT, CDR2 YYREEE, per germline (reference sequence). V was trimmed by 7 bases and J by 4 bases, leaving 16 bases between them. The CDR3 has 14 residues. In nucleotides, the CDR3 is TGTGCCAGCGGAAAGGGCGGGGCGGCAGATACGCAGTATTTT. It specifies CASGKGGAADTQYF.

The chain couples TRBV11-2 to TRBJ1-3, with D perhaps TRBD1 (6 bases). The V and J ends lost 8 bases and 0 bases respectively, with 11 bases between them. The CDR3 contains 14 residues. Germline V lookup: CDR1 SGHAT, CDR2 FQNNGV. The CDR3 nucleotides are TGTGCCAGCCAAGACAGGAGCTCTGGAAACACCATATATTTT. Protein sequence: CASQDRSSGNTIYF.

The chain uses TRBV7-9 and TRBJ1-5; D remains unclear. From germline, CDR1 is SEHNR and CDR2 FQNEAQ (reference sequence). This CDR3 has 13 residues. V was shortened by 1 base and J by 1 base, with 2 bases between the two germline ends. The CDR3 bases are TGTGCCAGCAGCTTAGACAGCAATCAGCCCCAGCATTTT. Amino acid sequence: CASSLDSNQPQHF.